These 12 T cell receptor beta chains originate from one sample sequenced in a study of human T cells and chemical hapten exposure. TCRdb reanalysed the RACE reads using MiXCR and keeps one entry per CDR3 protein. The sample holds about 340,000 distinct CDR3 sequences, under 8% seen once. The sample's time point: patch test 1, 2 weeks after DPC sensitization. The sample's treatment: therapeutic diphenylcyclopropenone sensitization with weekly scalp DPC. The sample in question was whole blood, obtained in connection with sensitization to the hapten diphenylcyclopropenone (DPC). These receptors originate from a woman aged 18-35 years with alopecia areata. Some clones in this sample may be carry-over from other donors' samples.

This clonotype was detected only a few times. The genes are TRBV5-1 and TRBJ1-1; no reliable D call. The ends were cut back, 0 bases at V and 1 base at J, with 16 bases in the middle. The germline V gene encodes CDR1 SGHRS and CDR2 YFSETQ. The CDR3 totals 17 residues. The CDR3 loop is CASSLDSRPTGNTEAFF. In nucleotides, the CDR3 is TGCGCCAGCAGCTTGGACTCTCGCCCGACGGGGAACACTGAAGCTTTCTTT.

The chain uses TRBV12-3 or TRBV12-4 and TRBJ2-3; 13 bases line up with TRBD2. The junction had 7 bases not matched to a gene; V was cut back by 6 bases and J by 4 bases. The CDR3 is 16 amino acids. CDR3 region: CASSVGTSGVADTQYF. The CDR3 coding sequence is TGTGCCAGCAGCGTCGGGACTAGCGGGGTTGCAGATACGCAGTATTTT.

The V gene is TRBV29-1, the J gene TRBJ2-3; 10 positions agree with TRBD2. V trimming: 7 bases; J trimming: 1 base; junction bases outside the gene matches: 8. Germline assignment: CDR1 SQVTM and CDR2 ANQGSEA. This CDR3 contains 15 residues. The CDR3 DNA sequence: TGCAGCGCCTCTCTAGCGGGGGTTCGCACAGATACGCAGTATTTT. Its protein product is CSASLAGVRTDTQYF.

CDR3 region: CSVGTGGEAFF. The CDR3 DNA is TGCAGCGTAGGGACAGGGGGCGAAGCTTTCTTT. V usage is TRBV29-1 and J usage is TRBJ1-1; 12 positions agree with TRBD1. The CDR3 consists of 11 residues. The germline CDR1 and CDR2 sequences are SQVTM and ANQGSEA. V lost 6 bases to trimming and J lost 8 bases; unmatched junction nucleotides: 1.

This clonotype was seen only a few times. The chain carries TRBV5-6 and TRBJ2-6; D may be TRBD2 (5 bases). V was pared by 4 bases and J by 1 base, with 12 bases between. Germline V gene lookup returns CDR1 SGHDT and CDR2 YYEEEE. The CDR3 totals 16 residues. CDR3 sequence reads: CASSKRTGSGANVLTF. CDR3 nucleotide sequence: TGTGCCAGCAGCAAAAGGACGGGATCTGGGGCCAACGTCCTGACTTTC.

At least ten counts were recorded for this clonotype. CDR3 sequence: CATSSQGGGNQPQHF. CDR3 DNA sequence: TGTGCCACCAGCAGCCAGGGAGGCGGCAATCAGCCCCAGCATTTT. The J gene is TRBJ1-5, the V gene TRBV15, with D perhaps TRBD1 (5 bases). Per germline, CDR1 LNHNV and CDR2 YYDKDF (reference sequence). V was trimmed by 3 bases and J by 2 bases, leaving 11 bases between them. This CDR3 region has 15 residues.

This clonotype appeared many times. The CDR3, as DNA: TGCAGTGCTAGAGAGTCGGACATGAGGCAGTTCTTC. Residues: CSARESDMRQFF. The V gene is TRBV20-1, the J gene TRBJ2-1; D may be TRBD1 (5 bases). The length of the CDR3 is 12 residues. The V end lost 0 bases, the J end lost 12 bases, and 12 bases lay between the germline ends. Germline CDR1 is DFQATT and CDR2 is SNEGSKA (reference sequence).

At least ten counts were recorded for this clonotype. The CDR3 here is CASSGRGLEQYF. CDR3 bases: TGCGCCAGCAGCGGTCGGGGGCTCGAGCAGTACTTC. The genes are TRBV4-1 and TRBJ2-7; D may be TRBD1 or TRBD2 (6 bases each). The V end lost 5 bases, the J end lost 6 bases, and 11 bases lay between the germline ends. Germline CDR1 is MGHRA and CDR2 is YSYEKL. The CDR3 is made up of 12 amino acids.

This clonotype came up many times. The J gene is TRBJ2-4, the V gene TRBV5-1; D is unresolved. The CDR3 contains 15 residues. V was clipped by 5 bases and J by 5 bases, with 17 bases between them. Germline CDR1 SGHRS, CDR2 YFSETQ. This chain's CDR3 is CASRLAPMAQNIQYF. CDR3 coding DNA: TGCGCCAGCAGACTGGCACCTATGGCCCAAAACATTCAGTACTTC.

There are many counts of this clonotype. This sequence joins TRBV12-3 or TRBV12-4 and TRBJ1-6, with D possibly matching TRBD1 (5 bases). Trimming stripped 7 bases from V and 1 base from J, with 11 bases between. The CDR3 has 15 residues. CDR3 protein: CASNKQASYNSPLHF. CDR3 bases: TGTGCCAGCAATAAACAGGCTTCCTATAATTCACCCCTCCACTTT.

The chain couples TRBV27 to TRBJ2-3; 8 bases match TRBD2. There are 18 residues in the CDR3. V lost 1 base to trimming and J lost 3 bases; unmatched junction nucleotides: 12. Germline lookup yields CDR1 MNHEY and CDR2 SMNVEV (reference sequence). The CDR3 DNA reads TGTGCCAGCAGTTTATTAGGGACCGGGACTAGTAAAACAGATACGCAGTATTTT. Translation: CASSLLGTGTSKTDTQYF.

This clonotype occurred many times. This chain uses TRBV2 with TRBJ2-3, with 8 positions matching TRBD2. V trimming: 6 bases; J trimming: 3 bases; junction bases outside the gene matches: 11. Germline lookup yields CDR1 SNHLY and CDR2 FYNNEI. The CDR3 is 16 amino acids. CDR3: CASRPLVTSATDTQYF. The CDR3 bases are TGTGCCAGCAGACCCCTTGTGACTAGCGCAACAGATACGCAGTATTTT.